The T cell receptor beta chain under discussion was sequenced for a study of blood T cell repertoires in COVID-19. Study-level information: The analysed material was cDNA or gDNA that came from T cells, B-cell-depleted T cells, or PBMCs.

Germline assignment: CDR1 PRHDT and CDR2 FYEKMQ (reference sequence). The CDR3 covers 15 residues. V shed 1 base and J shed 5 bases, with 11 bases lying between them. The protocol was immunoSEQ multiplex PCR, while the TCRdb copy is restricted to in-frame clones and leaves out a portion. Among about 170,000 clones listed, 85% to 90% were seen once. The sample was peripheral blood. The gene calls are TRBV13 and TRBJ2-2; D remains unclear. The receptor's source is a man aged 45-65 years who had recovered from COVID-19. DNA for the CDR3: TGTGCCAGCAGCTTAGACCGGGTCGGGACCGGGGAGCTGTTTTTT. Residues: CASSLDRVGTGELFF. The complete variable domain, with remaining parts taken from reference TRBV13 and TRBJ2-2, reads AAGVIQSPRHLIKEKRETATLKCYPIPRHDTVYWYQQGPGQDPQFLISFYEKMQSDKGSIPDRFSAQQFSDYHSELNMSSLELGDSALYFCASSLDRVGTGELFFGEGSRLTVL.